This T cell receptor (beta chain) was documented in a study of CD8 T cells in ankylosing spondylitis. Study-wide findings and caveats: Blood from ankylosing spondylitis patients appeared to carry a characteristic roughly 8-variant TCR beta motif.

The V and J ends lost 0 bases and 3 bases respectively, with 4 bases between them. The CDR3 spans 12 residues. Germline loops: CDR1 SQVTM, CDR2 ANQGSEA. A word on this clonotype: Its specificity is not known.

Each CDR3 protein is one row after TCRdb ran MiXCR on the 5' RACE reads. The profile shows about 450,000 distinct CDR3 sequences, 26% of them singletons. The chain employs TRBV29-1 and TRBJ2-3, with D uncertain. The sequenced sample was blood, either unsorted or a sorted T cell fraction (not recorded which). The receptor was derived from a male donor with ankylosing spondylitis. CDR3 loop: CSVEEATDTQYF. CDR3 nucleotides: TGCAGCGTTGAAGAGGCAACAGATACGCAGTATTTT.